The 14 T cell receptor beta chains presented below share a single source sample, sequenced in a study of CD8+ T cells in alopecia areata. Following RNA extraction, reverse transcription yielded cDNA that acted as the sequencing template. Using immunoSEQ multiplex PCR, the repertoire was profiled, and TCRdb retains in-frame clones only, with some absent. The sample holds about 150,000 clones, 55% seen once. The specimen was CD4+ T cells sorted from blood. The origin of the receptors is a human donor in good health.

V is TRBV27 and J is TRBJ2-6; D unresolved. Germline values: CDR1 MNHEY, CDR2 SMNVEV (reference sequence). This CDR3 has 13 amino acids. V lost 8 bases, J lost 1 base, and 6 bases lay in between. The CDR3 DNA reads TGTGCCAGCTGGGGATCTGGGGCCAACGTCCTGACTTTC. It specifies CASWGSGANVLTF.

CDR3 region: CASSWNTEAFF. The CDR3 DNA is TGTGCCAGCAGCTGGAACACTGAAGCTTTCTTT. The chain joins TRBV11-2 to TRBJ1-1, with D unclear. Germline-derived CDR1 and CDR2 are SGHAT and FQNNGV. Deletions cut 4 bases from V and 1 base from J, with 1 base between. The CDR3 runs 11 residues.

The J gene is TRBJ2-6, the V gene TRBV18; D may be TRBD1 (6 bases). This CDR3 is 15 amino acids long. In germline, CDR1 is KGHSH, CDR2 LQKENI. With 2 bases removed from V and 2 bases from J, the gap between germline ends came to 7 bases. The CDR3 loop reads CASSPGGPGANVLTF. The CDR3 bases are TGTGCCAGCTCACCAGGGGGCCCTGGGGCCAACGTCCTGACTTTC.

The sample holds one count of this clone. The V call is TRBV7-9, the J call TRBJ2-3; no clear D gene. CDR1 SEHNR and CDR2 FQNEAQ come from the germline V gene (reference sequence). The CDR3 loop spans 15 amino acids. Trimming stripped 5 bases from V and 10 bases from J, with 22 bases between. The CDR3 sequence is CASSRTTSTHSAQYF. The CDR3 nucleotides are TGTGCCAGCAGCCGTACAACCTCGACCCACTCGGCGCAGTATTTT.

The V and J genes are TRBV7-8 and TRBJ2-5, with 8 positions matching TRBD2. Germline trimming cut 5 bases from V and 1 base from J; bases unmatched to any gene: 3. The CDR3 has 14 amino acids. The germline V gene encodes CDR1 SGHVS and CDR2 FQNEAQ. The CDR3 DNA is TGTGCCAGCAGCCCAGCGGGAGTCCAAGAGACCCAGTACTTC. It yields the protein CASSPAGVQETQYF.

This clone was detected a few times. The J gene is TRBJ2-2, the V gene TRBV6-6; 10 bases are a match to TRBD2. The V gene's germline CDR1 is MNHNY and CDR2 SVGAGI (reference sequence). There are 16 residues in the CDR3. Losses at the gene ends were 6 bases for V and 0 bases for J; bases not matched to a gene: 4. The CDR3 DNA reads TGTGCCAGCAGAACCAGCGGGAGGGCGAACACCGGGGAGCTGTTTTTT. This codes for CASRTSGRANTGELFF.

The chain recombines TRBV30 with TRBJ1-3; no reliable D call. Trimming removed 0 bases at V and 0 bases at J, with 6 bases between. The V gene's germline CDR1 is GTSNPN and CDR2 SVGIG (reference sequence). CDR3 length: 14 amino acids. This chain's CDR3 is CAWSVPGSGNTIYF. CDR3 sequence (DNA): TGTGCCTGGAGTGTACCAGGCTCTGGAAACACCATATATTTT.

About this clone: The identical CDR3 is also encoded by other nucleotide sequences in the sample. The chain employs TRBV5-1 and TRBJ2-7; D ambiguous. The CDR3 has 14 amino acids. V was trimmed by 0 bases and J by 2 bases, leaving 9 bases between them. Germline CDR1 is SGHRS and CDR2 is YFSETQ. The CDR3 nucleotides read TGCGCCAGCAGCTTGGCGGGCAGTCCCTACGAGCAGTACTTC. It is translated as CASSLAGSPYEQYF.

The chain uses TRBV14 and TRBJ2-1, with D unresolved. V was trimmed by 6 bases and J by 1 base, leaving 1 base between them. The CDR3 runs 11 residues. Germline assignment: CDR1 SGHDN and CDR2 FVKESK. The CDR3 nucleotides are TGTGCCAGCAGTTCCTACAATGAGCAGTTCTTC. Amino acid sequence: CASSSYNEQFF.

This clone was seen a handful of times. The CDR3 DNA reads as TGTGCCAGTAGTATAGATGGAGGGACTGAAGCTTTCTTT. It yields the protein CASSIDGGTEAFF. The chain couples TRBV19 to TRBJ1-1; no definite D call. Germline V CDR1 and CDR2: LNHDA, SQIVND (reference sequence). Trimming removed 0 bases from V and 5 bases from J, with 7 bases in between. The CDR3 runs 13 residues. Complete variable domain (other parts from reference TRBV19 and TRBJ1-1): DGGITQSPKYLFRKEGQNVTLSCEQNLNHDAMYWYRQDPGQGLRLIYYSQIVNDFQKGDIAEGYSVSREKKESFPLTVTSAQKNPTAFYLCASSIDGGTEAFFGQGTRLTVV.

V gene TRBV29-1 combines with J gene TRBJ2-1; maybe TRBD2 (5 bases). Trimming pared 6 bases from V and 7 bases from J, leaving 13 bases between. The germline V gene has CDR1 SQVTM and CDR2 ANQGSEA. The CDR3 has 12 amino acids. The CDR3 spells CSVRLLRNEQFF. The DNA for the CDR3 is TGCAGCGTCCGACTACTACGGAATGAGCAGTTCTTC.

The V gene is TRBV29-1, the J gene TRBJ1-1; D possibly corresponds to TRBD1 (5 bases). Germline lookup yields CDR1 SQVTM and CDR2 ANQGSEA. V dropped 7 bases and J dropped 4 bases, with 16 bases sitting between them. The CDR3 is 13 amino acids. CDR3: CSAKDRASTEAFF. The CDR3, as DNA: TGCAGCGCAAAAGACAGAGCTAGCACTGAAGCTTTCTTT. The full variable domain, in which reference TRBV29-1 and TRBJ1-1 provide the parts outside the CDR3, is SAVISQKPSRDICQRGTSLTIQCQVDSQVTMMFWYRQQPGQSLTLIATANQGSEATYESGFVIDKFPISRPNLTFSTLTVSNMSPEDSSIYLCSAKDRASTEAFFGQGTRLTVV.

The V gene is TRBV7-9, the J gene TRBJ2-3; D gene uncertain. The germline V gene encodes CDR1 SEHNR and CDR2 FQNEAQ (reference sequence). The CDR3 extends over 16 amino acids. Between the trimmed V and J ends, which lost 6 bases and 0 bases, there was a span of 16 bases. For the CDR3, the DNA is TGTGCCAGCAGTCACCGGCCGGCTTCTAGCACAGATACGCAGTATTTT. This sequence encodes CASSHRPASSTDTQYF.

There are a few counts of this clone. This rearrangement joins TRBV19 to TRBJ2-2; D not certain. Germline values: CDR1 LNHDA, CDR2 SQIVND (reference sequence). The CDR3 length is 14 residues. V gave up 3 bases and J gave up 2 bases, with 7 bases separating them. DNA of the CDR3: TGTGCCAGTAGTATTACGGAAAACACCGGGGAGCTGTTTTTT. It yields the protein CASSITENTGELFF. Based on the CDR3 plus reference TRBV19 and TRBJ2-2, the full variable domain is DGGITQSPKYLFRKEGQNVTLSCEQNLNHDAMYWYRQDPGQGLRLIYYSQIVNDFQKGDIAEGYSVSREKKESFPLTVTSAQKNPTAFYLCASSITENTGELFFGEGSRLTVL.